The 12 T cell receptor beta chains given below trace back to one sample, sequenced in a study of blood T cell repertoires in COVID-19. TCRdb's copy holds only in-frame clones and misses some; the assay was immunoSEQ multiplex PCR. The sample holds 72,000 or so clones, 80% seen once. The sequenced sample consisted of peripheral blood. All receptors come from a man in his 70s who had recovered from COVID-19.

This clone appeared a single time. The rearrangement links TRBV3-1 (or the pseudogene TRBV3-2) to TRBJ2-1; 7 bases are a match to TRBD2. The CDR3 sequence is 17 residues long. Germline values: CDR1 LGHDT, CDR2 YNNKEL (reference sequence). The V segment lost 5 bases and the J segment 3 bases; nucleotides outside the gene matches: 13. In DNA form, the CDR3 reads TGTGCCAGCAGCAGCTGGTGGGGAGGGAGTGACTACAATGAGCAGTTCTTC. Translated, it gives CASSSWWGGSDYNEQFF.

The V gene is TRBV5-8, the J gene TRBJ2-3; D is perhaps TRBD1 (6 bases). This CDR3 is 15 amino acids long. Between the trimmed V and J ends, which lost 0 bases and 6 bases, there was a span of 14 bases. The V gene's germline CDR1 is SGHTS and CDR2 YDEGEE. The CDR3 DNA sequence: TGTGCCAGCAGCTTGGGGAACAGGGCGATGGATACGCAGTATTTT. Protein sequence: CASSLGNRAMDTQYF.

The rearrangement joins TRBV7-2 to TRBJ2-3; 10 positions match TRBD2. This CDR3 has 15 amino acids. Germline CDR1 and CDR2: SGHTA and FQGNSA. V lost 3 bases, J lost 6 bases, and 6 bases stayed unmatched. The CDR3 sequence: CASSFKRGGPDTQYF. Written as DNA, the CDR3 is TGTGCCAGCAGCTTCAAGCGGGGGGGCCCCGATACGCAGTATTTT.

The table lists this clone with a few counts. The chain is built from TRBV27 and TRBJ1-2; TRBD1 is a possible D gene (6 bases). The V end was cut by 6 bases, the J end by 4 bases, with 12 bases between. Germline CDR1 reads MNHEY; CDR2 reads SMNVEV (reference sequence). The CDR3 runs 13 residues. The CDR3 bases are TGTGCCAGCAGCCCACAGGGAAGCTATGGCTACACCTTC. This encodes CASSPQGSYGYTF.

As DNA, the CDR3 is TGCGCCAGCAGCCAAGCCCCATATGAGCAGTTCTTC. This gives the protein CASSQAPYEQFF. V and J are TRBV4-1 and TRBJ2-1; the D is unclear. Germline V lookup: CDR1 MGHRA, CDR2 YSYEKL. The CDR3 has 12 amino acids. V lost 1 base, J lost 8 bases, and 6 bases lay in between.

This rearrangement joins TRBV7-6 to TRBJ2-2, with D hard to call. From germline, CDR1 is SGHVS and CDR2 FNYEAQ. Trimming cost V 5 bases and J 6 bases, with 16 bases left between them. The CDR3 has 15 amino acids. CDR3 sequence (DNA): TGTGCCAGCAGCCTATCTAGAGCTGACGCCGGGGAGCTGTTTTTT. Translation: CASSLSRADAGELFF.

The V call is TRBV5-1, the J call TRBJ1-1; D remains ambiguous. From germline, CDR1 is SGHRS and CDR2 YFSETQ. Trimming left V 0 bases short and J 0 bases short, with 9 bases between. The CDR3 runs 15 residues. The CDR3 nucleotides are TGCGCCAGCAGCTTGGGAACAGCCATGAACACTGAAGCTTTCTTT. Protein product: CASSLGTAMNTEAFF.

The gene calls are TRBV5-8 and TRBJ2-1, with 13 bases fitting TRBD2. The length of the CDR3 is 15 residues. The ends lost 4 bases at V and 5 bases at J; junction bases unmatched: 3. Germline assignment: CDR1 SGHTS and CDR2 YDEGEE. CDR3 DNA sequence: TGTGCCAGCAGCCCTGGACTAGCGGGGGACAATGAGCAGTTCTTC. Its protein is CASSPGLAGDNEQFF.

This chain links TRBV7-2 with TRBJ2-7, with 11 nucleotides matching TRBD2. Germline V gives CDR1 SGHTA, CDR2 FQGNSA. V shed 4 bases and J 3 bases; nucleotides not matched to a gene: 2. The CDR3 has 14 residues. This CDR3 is CASSSGTSGYEQYF. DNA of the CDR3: TGTGCCAGCAGCTCAGGGACTAGCGGCTACGAGCAGTACTTC. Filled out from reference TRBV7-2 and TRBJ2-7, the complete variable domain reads GAGVSQSPSNKVTEKGKDVELRCDPISGHTALYWYRQSLGQGLEFLIYFQGNSAPDKSGLPSDRFSAERTGGSVSTLTIQRTQQEDSAVYLCASSSGTSGYEQYFGPGTRLTVT.

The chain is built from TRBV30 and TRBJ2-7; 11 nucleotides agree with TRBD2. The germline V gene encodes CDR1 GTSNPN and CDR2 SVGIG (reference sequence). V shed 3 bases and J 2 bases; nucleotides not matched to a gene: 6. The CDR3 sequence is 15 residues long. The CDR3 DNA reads TGTGCCTGGAGCAAGGGACTAGCGGATGCCTACGAGCAGTACTTC. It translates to CAWSKGLADAYEQYF. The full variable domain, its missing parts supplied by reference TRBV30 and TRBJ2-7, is SQTIHQWPATLVQPVGSPLSLECTVEGTSNPNLYWYRQAAGRGLQLLFYSVGIGQISSEVPQNLSASRPQDRQFILSSKKLLLSDSGFYLCAWSKGLADAYEQYFGPGTRLTVT.

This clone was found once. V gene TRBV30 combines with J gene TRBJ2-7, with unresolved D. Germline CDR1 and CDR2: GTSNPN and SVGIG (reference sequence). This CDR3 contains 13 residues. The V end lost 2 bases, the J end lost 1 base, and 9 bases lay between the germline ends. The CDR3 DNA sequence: TGTGCCTGGAGTTCCAGGAATTCCTACGAGCAGTACTTC. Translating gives CAWSSRNSYEQYF.

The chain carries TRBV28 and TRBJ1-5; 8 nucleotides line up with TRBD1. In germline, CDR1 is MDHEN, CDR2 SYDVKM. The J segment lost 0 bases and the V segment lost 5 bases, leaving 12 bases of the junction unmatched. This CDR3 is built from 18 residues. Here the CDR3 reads CASSPPGQADYSNQPQHF. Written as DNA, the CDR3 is TGTGCCAGCAGTCCCCCGGGACAGGCCGACTATAGCAATCAGCCCCAGCATTTT.